This TCR beta chain was profiled in a study of blood T cell repertoires in COVID-19. Study at large: Specimens from acute and convalescent COVID-19 originated in the United States, Italy and Spain.

Germline V gene lookup returns CDR1 MNHEY and CDR2 SVGEGT. The CDR3 spans 13 residues. V dropped 6 bases and J dropped 4 bases, with 12 bases sitting between them. Profiling relied on immunoSEQ multiplex PCR, and the TCRdb table lists in-frame clones only, not all of them. Of roughly 250,000 clones listed, 75% to 90% are singletons. The chain carries TRBV6-2 or TRBV6-3 and TRBJ1-2, with a tentative D call TRBD1 (6 bases). Material for sequencing was peripheral blood. The TCR sequence derives from a man aged 30-40 years with acute or convalescent COVID-19. DNA of the CDR3: TGTGCCAGCAGCCGTGGACAGTTCTATGGCTACACCTTC. Amino acid sequence: CASSRGQFYGYTF.